The 4 T cell receptor beta chains presented below share a single source sample, sequenced in a study of blood T cell repertoires in COVID-19. Generated by immunoSEQ multiplex PCR, the TCRdb table keeps only in-frame clones and is missing some. This table holds more than 150,000 clones, about nine tenths found once. The material sequenced was peripheral blood. Source of these receptors: a middle-aged man with acute or convalescent COVID-19.

The gene calls are TRBV7-2 and TRBJ1-2; 8 nucleotides agree with TRBD1. Germline V gene data show CDR1 as SGHTA and CDR2 as FQGNSA. The CDR3 is 15 amino acids. Trimming took 2 bases from V and 8 from J; bases not matched to a gene: 10. The CDR3 protein is CASSLTGGLGLGYTF. For the CDR3, the DNA is TGTGCCAGCAGCTTAACAGGGGGTCTGGGTCTGGGCTACACCTTC.

Written as DNA, the CDR3 is TGTGCCAGCTCAAAAGAACAGGGGGCCTACGAGCAGTACTTC. It translates to CASSKEQGAYEQYF. This chain links TRBV18 with TRBJ2-7; 8 bases map to TRBD1. The V gene end was trimmed by 5 bases and the J gene end by 2 bases; junction bases not matched to a gene: 5. In germline, CDR1 is KGHSH, CDR2 LQKENI. This CDR3 region has 14 residues.

This chain links TRBV15 with TRBJ1-1, with TRBD1 matching over 8 bases. The CDR3 extends over 13 amino acids. Trimming cost V 5 bases and J 3 bases; bases outside gene matches: 2. CDR1 is LNHNV and CDR2 is YYDKDF in the germline V gene (reference sequence). The CDR3 DNA reads TGTGCCACCAGCGACAGGGGAGACACTGAAGCTTTCTTT. It codes for CATSDRGDTEAFF.

This clone was recorded only once. The chain joins TRBV9 to TRBJ1-1; D gene ambiguous. CDR1 and CDR2 from the germline V gene are SGDLS and YYNGEE. V lost 2 bases and J lost 4, with 9 bases in between. The CDR3 has 13 residues. CDR3 protein: CASSVSEGTEAFF. CDR3 DNA: TGTGCCAGCAGCGTCTCCGAGGGCACTGAAGCTTTCTTT.